Below, 3 T cell receptor beta chains from the same sample are listed, as sequenced in a study of blood T cell repertoires in COVID-19. Assay used: immunoSEQ multiplex PCR; TCRdb lists only in-frame clones, some missing. The sample lists about 50,000 clones, more than 80% occurring once. Sequencing used peripheral blood. These receptors all stem from a man between 60 and 75 years old with acute or convalescent COVID-19.

J is TRBJ1-4 and V is TRBV5-1; 9 bases are shared with TRBD1. V gave up 2 bases and J gave up 8 bases; unmatched junction bases: 4. CDR1 and CDR2 (germline): SGHRS, YFSETQ. There are 14 residues in the CDR3. Here the CDR3 DNA reads TGCGCCAGCAGCTTCGGGACAGGGACCGAAAAACTGTTTTTT. This sequence encodes CASSFGTGTEKLFF.

The genes are TRBV28 and TRBJ1-1; TRBD1 agrees at 8 bases. V lost 5 bases and J lost 9; bases outside the gene matches: 5. Per the germline V gene, CDR1 is MDHEN and CDR2 is SYDVKM. The CDR3 is made up of 12 amino acids. Here the CDR3 DNA reads TGTGCCAGCAGTCTCGGACAGGGAAAAGCTTTCTTT. This codes for CASSLGQGKAFF. The full variable domain, its missing parts supplied by reference TRBV28 and TRBJ1-1, is DVKVTQSSRYLVKRTGEKVFLECVQDMDHENMFWYRQDPGLGLRLIYFSYDVKMKEKGDIPEGYSVSREKKERFSLILESASTNQTSMYLCASSLGQGKAFFGQGTRLTVV.

The V and J genes are TRBV9 and TRBJ2-3; 11 bases match TRBD2. V lost 0 bases, J lost 5 bases, and 8 bases stayed unmatched. The CDR3 spans 17 residues. The germline CDR1 and CDR2 sequences are SGDLS and YYNGEE. In DNA form, the CDR3 reads TGTGCCAGCAGCGTAGGAGGTAGCGGGAGGGCCAAAGATACGCAGTATTTT. Its translation: CASSVGGSGRAKDTQYF.